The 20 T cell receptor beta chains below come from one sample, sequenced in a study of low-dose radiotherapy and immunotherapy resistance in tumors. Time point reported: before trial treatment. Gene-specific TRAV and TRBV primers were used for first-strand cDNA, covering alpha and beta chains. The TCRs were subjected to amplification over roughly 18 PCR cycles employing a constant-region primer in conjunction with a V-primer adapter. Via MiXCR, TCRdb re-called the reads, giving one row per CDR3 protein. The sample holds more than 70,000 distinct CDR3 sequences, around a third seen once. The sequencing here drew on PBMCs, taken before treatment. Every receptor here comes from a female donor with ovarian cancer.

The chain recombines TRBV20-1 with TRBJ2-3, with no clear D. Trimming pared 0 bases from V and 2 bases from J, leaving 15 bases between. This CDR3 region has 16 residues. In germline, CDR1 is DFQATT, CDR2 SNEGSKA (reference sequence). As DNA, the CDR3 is TGCAGTGCTAGAGATGACGGCGGAGAACTCACAGATACGCAGTATTTT. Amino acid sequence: CSARDDGGELTDTQYF.

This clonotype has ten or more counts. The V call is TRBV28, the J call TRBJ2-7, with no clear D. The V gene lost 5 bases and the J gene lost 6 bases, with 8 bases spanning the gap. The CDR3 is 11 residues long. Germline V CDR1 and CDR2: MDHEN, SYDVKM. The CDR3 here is CASSSLSEQYF. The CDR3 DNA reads TGTGCCAGCAGTAGTTTGAGCGAGCAGTACTTC.

In DNA, the CDR3 is TGTGCCAGCAGCCAAGGACTCGGGACAGGGAGGTTAGAGCAGTACTTC. It codes for CASSQGLGTGRLEQYF. The genes are TRBV3-1 and TRBJ2-7; 9 bases line up with TRBD1. Germline V CDR1 and CDR2: LGHDT, YNNKEL (reference sequence). This CDR3 has 16 residues. Trimming took 1 base from V and 7 from J; bases not matched to a gene: 11.

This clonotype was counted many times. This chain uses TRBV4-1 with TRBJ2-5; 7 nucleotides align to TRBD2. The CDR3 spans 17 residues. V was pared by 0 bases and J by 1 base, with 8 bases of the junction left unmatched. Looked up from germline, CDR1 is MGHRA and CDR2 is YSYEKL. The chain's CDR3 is CASSQDPGGAFQETQYF. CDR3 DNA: TGCGCCAGCAGCCAAGATCCGGGGGGAGCGTTCCAAGAGACCCAGTACTTC.

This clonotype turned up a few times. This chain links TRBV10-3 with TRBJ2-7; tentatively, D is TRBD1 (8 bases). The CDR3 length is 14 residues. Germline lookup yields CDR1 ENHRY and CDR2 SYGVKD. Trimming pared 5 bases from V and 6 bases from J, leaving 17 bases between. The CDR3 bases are TGTGCCATCAGTCCTACAGGGGGGGTCTCCGAGCAGTACTTC. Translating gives CAISPTGGVSEQYF.

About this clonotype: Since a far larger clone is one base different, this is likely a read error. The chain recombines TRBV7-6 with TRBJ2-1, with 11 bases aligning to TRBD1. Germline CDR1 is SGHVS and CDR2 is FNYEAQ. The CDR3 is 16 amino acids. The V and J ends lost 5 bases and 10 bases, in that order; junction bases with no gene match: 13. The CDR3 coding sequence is TGTGCCAGCAGCCGATATTGGACAGGGGGCGGCGACGAGCAGTTCTTC. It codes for CASSRYWTGGGDEQFF.

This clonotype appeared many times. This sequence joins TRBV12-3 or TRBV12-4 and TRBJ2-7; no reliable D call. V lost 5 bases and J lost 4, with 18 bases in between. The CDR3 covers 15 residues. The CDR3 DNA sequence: TGTGCCAGCAGTATACGAAGCCCCGCAGGATACGAGCAGTACTTC. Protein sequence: CASSIRSPAGYEQYF.

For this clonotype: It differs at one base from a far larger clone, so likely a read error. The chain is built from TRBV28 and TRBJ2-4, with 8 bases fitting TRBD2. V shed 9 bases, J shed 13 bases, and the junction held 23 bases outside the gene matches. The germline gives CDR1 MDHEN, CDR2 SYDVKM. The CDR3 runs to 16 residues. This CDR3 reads CASSLRGRYSYNEQYF. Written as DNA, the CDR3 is TGTGCCAGTTCGCTGCGCGGGAGGTATTCCTACAATGAGCAGTACTTC.

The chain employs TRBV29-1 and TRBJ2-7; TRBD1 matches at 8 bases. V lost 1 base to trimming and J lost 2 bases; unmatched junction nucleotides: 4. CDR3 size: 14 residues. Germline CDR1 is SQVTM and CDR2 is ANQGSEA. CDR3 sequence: CSVEAGQVTYEQYF. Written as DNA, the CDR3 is TGCAGCGTTGAAGCGGGACAGGTGACCTACGAGCAGTACTTC.

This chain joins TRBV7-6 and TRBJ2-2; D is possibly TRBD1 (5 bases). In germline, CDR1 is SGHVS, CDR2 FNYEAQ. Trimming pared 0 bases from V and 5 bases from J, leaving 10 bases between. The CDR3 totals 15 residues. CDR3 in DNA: TGTGCCAGCAGCTTAGCGACAGCGTATACCGGGGAGCTGTTTTTT. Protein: CASSLATAYTGELFF. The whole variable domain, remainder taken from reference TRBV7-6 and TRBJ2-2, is GAGVSQSPRYKVTKRGQDVALRCDPISGHVSLYWYRQALGQGPEFLTYFNYEAQQDKSGLPNDRFSAERPEGSISTLTIQRTEQRDSAMYRCASSLATAYTGELFFGEGSRLTVL.

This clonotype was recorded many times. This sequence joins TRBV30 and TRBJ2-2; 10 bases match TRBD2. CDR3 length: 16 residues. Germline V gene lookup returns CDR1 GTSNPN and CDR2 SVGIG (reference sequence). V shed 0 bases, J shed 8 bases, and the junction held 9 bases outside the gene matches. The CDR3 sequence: CAWSVVPSGSTGELFF. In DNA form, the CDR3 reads TGTGCCTGGAGTGTAGTGCCTAGCGGGAGTACGGGGGAGCTGTTTTTT.

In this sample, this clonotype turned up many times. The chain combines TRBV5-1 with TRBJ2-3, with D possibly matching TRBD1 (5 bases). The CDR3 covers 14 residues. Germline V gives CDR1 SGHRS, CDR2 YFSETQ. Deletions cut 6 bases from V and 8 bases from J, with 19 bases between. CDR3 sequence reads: CASTQAPSQGTQYF. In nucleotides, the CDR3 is TGCGCCAGCACACAGGCTCCTTCGCAGGGTACGCAGTATTTT.

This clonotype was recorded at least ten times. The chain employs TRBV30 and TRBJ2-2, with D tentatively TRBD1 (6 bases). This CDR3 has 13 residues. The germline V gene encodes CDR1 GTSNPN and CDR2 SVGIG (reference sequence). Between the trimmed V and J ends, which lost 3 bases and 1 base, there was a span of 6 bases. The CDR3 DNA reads TGTGCCTGGAGGACAGGGAACACCGGGGAGCTGTTTTTT. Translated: CAWRTGNTGELFF.

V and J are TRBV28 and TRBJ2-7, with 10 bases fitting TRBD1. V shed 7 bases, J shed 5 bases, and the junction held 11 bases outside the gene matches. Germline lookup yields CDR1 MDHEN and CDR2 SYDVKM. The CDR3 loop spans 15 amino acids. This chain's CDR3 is CASNPPGQGNHEQYF. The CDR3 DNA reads TGTGCCAGCAATCCTCCGGGACAGGGGAACCACGAGCAGTACTTC.

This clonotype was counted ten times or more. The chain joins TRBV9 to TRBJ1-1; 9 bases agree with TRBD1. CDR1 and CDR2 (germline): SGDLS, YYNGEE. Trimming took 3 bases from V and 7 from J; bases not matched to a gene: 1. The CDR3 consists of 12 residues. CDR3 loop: CASSADRGEAFF. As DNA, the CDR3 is TGTGCCAGCAGCGCGGACAGGGGTGAAGCTTTCTTT. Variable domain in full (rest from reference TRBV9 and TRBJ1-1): DSGVTQTPKHLITATGQRVTLRCSPRSGDLSVYWYQQSLDQGLQFLIQYYNGEERAKGNILERFSAQQFPDLHSELNLSSLELGDSALYFCASSADRGEAFFGQGTRLTVV.

The chain's CDR3 is CASSVFSGLEQYF. The CDR3 bases are TGTGCCAGCAGCGTATTTTCCGGGCTCGAGCAGTACTTC. The gene calls are TRBV9 and TRBJ2-7; D not certain. V was pared by 1 base and J by 6 bases, with 11 bases between. Germline V gives CDR1 SGDLS, CDR2 YYNGEE. This CDR3 spans 13 amino acids.

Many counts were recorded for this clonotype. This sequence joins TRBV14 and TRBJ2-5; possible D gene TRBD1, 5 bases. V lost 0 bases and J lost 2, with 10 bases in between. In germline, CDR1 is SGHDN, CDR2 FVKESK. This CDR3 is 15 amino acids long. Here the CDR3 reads CASSQDPHRQETQYF. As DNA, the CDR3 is TGTGCCAGCAGCCAAGACCCCCACAGGCAAGAGACCCAGTACTTC.

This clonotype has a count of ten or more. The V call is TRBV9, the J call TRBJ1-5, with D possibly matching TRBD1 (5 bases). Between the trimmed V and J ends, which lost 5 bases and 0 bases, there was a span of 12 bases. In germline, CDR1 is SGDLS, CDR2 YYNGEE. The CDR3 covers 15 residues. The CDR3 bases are TGTGCCAGCAGTCGGGACCCTTATAGCAATCAGCCCCAGCATTTT. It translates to CASSRDPYSNQPQHF.

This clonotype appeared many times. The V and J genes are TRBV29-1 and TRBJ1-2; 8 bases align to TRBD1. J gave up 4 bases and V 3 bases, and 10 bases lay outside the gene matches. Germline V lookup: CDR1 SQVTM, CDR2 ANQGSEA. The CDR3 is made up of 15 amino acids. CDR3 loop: CSVDPGQGRLYGYTF. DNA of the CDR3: TGCAGCGTTGACCCCGGACAGGGAAGGCTCTATGGCTACACCTTC.

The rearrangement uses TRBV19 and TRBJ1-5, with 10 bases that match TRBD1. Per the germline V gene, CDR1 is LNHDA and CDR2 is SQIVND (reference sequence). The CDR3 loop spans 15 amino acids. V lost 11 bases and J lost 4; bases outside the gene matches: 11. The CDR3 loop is CASKFPGQGNQPQHF. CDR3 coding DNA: TGTGCCTCAAAATTCCCGGGACAGGGGAATCAGCCCCAGCATTTT.